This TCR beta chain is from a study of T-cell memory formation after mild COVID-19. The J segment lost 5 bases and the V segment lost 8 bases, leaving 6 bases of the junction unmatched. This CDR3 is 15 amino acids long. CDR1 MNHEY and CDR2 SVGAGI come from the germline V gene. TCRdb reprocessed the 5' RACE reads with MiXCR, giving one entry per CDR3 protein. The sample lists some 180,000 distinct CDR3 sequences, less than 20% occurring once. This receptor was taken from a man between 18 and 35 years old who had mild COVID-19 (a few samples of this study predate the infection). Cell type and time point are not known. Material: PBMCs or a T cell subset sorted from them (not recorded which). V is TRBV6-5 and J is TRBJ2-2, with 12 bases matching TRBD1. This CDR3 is CASRRGQGATGELFF. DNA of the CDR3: TGTGCCAGCCGTCGGGGACAGGGGGCTACCGGGGAGCTGTTTTTT.